What follows are 13 T cell receptor beta chains derived from one specimen sequenced in a study of vaccination effects on CD4 cells after COVID-19. These receptors have no identified antigens. Profiled with immunoSEQ multiplex PCR; TCRdb holds only in-frame clones, not every one. The sample shows around 27,000 clones, 65% of them seen only once. A roughly 10-day culture period preceded the isolation of CD4+ T cells. This specimen was CD4+ T cells from PBMCs cultured without peptide, taken before COVID-19 vaccination. The receptors derive from a human donor who received a COVID-19 vaccine.

The chain is built from TRBV7-8 and TRBJ1-3; D is undetermined. The CDR3 sequence is 14 residues long. In germline, CDR1 is SGHVS, CDR2 FQNEAQ. Between the trimmed V and J ends, which lost 5 bases and 0 bases, there was a span of 8 bases. The CDR3 DNA is TGTGCCAGCAGCCGAGGTTCCTCTGGAAACACCATATATTTT. Its translation is CASSRGSSGNTIYF.

The chain carries TRBV11-3 and TRBJ2-1, with 10 bases that match TRBD2. V lost 3 bases, J lost 8 bases, and 13 bases stayed unmatched. The germline gives CDR1 SGHNT, CDR2 YENEEA. The CDR3 spans 17 residues. CDR3 in DNA: TGTGCCAGCAGCTTGGGTTCGCGGCTAGCGGGAGTGGATGAGCAGTTCTTC. Its protein product is CASSLGSRLAGVDEQFF.

This chain uses TRBV3-1 (or the pseudogene TRBV3-2) with TRBJ1-1; TRBD1 is a possible D gene (5 bases). The CDR3 is 15 amino acids. V was shortened by 8 bases and J by 0 bases, with 16 bases between the two germline ends. Germline V gives CDR1 LGHDT, CDR2 YNNKEL (reference sequence). The CDR3 loop reads CASGQPPAVNTEAFF. In DNA, the CDR3 is TGTGCCAGCGGACAACCCCCGGCGGTGAACACTGAAGCTTTCTTT.

The sample holds a few counts of this clone. The chain links TRBV12-3 or TRBV12-4 to TRBJ2-1, with TRBD1 identical over 7 bases. With V trimmed by 6 bases and J by 7 bases, 0 bases remained unmatched. This CDR3 is built from 11 residues. This CDR3 is CASRDRNEQFF. CDR3 DNA: TGTGCCAGCAGGGACAGGAATGAGCAGTTCTTC.

This clone turned up a few times. The gene calls are TRBV19 and TRBJ1-5; D uncertain. The germline V gene encodes CDR1 LNHDA and CDR2 SQIVND (reference sequence). The CDR3 totals 17 residues. The V end lost 3 bases, the J end lost 2 bases, and 17 bases lay between the germline ends. The CDR3 DNA sequence: TGTGCCAGTAGTATTTCCGTAGGAGGGTACGGCAATCAGCCCCAGCATTTT. Encoded protein: CASSISVGGYGNQPQHF.

The chain is built from TRBV9 and TRBJ1-6, with 7 bases matching TRBD1. This CDR3 is built from 17 residues. Trimming removed 0 bases from V and 6 bases from J; junction bases left unmatched: 9. Germline lookup yields CDR1 SGDLS and CDR2 YYNGEE. The CDR3 is CASSVASGGGGNSPLHF. The CDR3 DNA reads TGTGCCAGCAGCGTAGCGTCGGGAGGGGGCGGTAATTCACCCCTCCACTTT.

This clone was counted a few times. The CDR3 nucleotides read TGTGCCAGCAGTTTTTTTGGGGACTTCTCTGAGAGGAACACTGAAGCTTTCTTT. As protein: CASSFFGDFSERNTEAFF. This chain joins TRBV27 and TRBJ1-1; tentative D call: TRBD1 (5 bases). Trimming shortened V by 3 bases and J by 1 base, and 21 bases separated the two germline ends. The CDR3 is made up of 18 amino acids. Germline V CDR1 and CDR2: MNHEY, SMNVEV (reference sequence).

V gene TRBV5-1 combines with J gene TRBJ1-3; no clear D. The germline V gene encodes CDR1 SGHRS and CDR2 YFSETQ. This CDR3 is 16 amino acids long. The V gene lost 0 bases and the J gene lost 7 bases, with 17 bases spanning the gap. The CDR3 region is CASSLDGWSLENTIYF. CDR3 in DNA: TGCGCCAGCAGCTTGGATGGTTGGTCCCTCGAGAACACCATATATTTT.

The chain couples TRBV9 to TRBJ1-2, with D perhaps TRBD1 (6 bases). The CDR3 sequence is 14 residues long. Trimming pared 1 base from V and 2 bases from J, leaving 9 bases between. Looked up from germline, CDR1 is SGDLS and CDR2 is YYNGEE. CDR3 in amino acids: CASSVRQANYGYTF. CDR3 DNA sequence: TGTGCCAGCAGCGTAAGACAGGCGAACTATGGCTACACCTTC. Filled out from reference TRBV9 and TRBJ1-2, the complete variable domain reads DSGVTQTPKHLITATGQRVTLRCSPRSGDLSVYWYQQSLDQGLQFLIQYYNGEERAKGNILERFSAQQFPDLHSELNLSSLELGDSALYFCASSVRQANYGYTFGSGTRLTVV.

This clone was counted a few times. The chain carries TRBV5-3 and TRBJ1-5; D might be TRBD1 (5 bases). TRBV5-3 is assigned to the ORF class and has an uncertain function. This CDR3 is 16 amino acids long. V was pared by 1 base and J by 4 bases, with 15 bases between. The CDR3 sequence is CARSLRLLGPNQPQHF. The DNA of the CDR3 is TGTGCCAGAAGCTTGCGGCTCCTGGGGCCAAATCAGCCCCAGCATTTT.

The chain carries TRBV4-1 and TRBJ2-5; the D gene is possibly TRBD2 (6 bases). Germline loops: CDR1 MGHRA, CDR2 YSYEKL. V dropped 0 bases and J dropped 8 bases, with 19 bases sitting between them. The CDR3 contains 16 residues. The chain's CDR3 is CASSQDGSAGWDTQYF. The CDR3, as DNA: TGCGCCAGCAGCCAAGACGGCAGTGCGGGATGGGATACCCAGTACTTC.

V usage is TRBV7-2 and J usage is TRBJ2-1; 13 nucleotides align to TRBD2. Per the germline V gene, CDR1 is SGHTA and CDR2 is FQGNSA. The CDR3 is made up of 16 amino acids. Trimming cost V 5 bases and J 7 bases; bases outside gene matches: 8. The CDR3 nucleotides read TGTGCCAGCAGCCCTCCGGGACTAGCGGGAAAGAATGAGCAGTTCTTC. This translates into CASSPPGLAGKNEQFF.

The chain couples TRBV2 to TRBJ2-7, with D unresolved. Germline assignment: CDR1 SNHLY and CDR2 FYNNEI. Trimming removed 4 bases at V and 5 bases at J, with 6 bases between. This CDR3 region has 11 residues. The CDR3 region is CASSGLNEQYF. The CDR3 DNA reads as TGTGCCAGCAGTGGCCTCAACGAGCAGTACTTC.